These 17 T cell receptor beta chains originate from one sample sequenced in a study of blood T cell repertoires in COVID-19. The data were produced by immunoSEQ multiplex PCR, yet TCRdb's version contains in-frame clones alone and is incomplete. The table includes about 150,000 clones, nearly 80% detected once. The specimen was peripheral blood. These receptors were taken from an older man with acute or convalescent COVID-19.

The gene calls are TRBV4-2 and TRBJ2-5; 11 bases match TRBD2. V lost 4 bases and J lost 5; bases outside the gene matches: 15. This CDR3 is 18 amino acids long. Germline CDR1 LGHNA, CDR2 YNFKEQ. The CDR3 sequence is CASSPARASGGLRETQYF. The CDR3 DNA sequence: TGTGCCAGCAGCCCTGCTAGGGCTAGCGGGGGGTTGAGGGAGACCCAGTACTTC.

This clone was observed a single time. The V and J genes are TRBV21-1 and TRBJ2-7; the D call in the table, TRBD2, was not verified against the DNA. TRBV21-1 is a pseudogene locus. The CDR3 runs 17 residues. CDR3: CASSKETSSHQAYEQYF. For the CDR3, the DNA is TGTGCCAGCAGCAAAGAGACTAGCTCTCATCAAGCCTACGAGCAGTACTTC.

CDR3 sequence reads: CASSPGGLAERNTGELFF. The CDR3, as DNA: TGTGCCAGCAGTCCCGGAGGGCTCGCCGAGAGGAACACCGGGGAGCTGTTTTTT. This chain links TRBV11-3 with TRBJ2-2; a possible D gene is TRBD2 (6 bases). The CDR3 totals 18 residues. The V end was cut by 6 bases, the J end by 1 base, with 21 bases between. Germline V gives CDR1 SGHNT, CDR2 YENEEA.

This clone was recorded a few times. The rearrangement joins TRBV21-1 to TRBJ2-7; the D segment call TRBD2 is taken from the table without a DNA check. TRBV21-1 constitutes a pseudogene. The CDR3 contains 17 residues. CDR3 DNA: TGTGCCAGCAGACCGGGACTAGCGGGGAACTACTCCTACGAGCAGTACGTC. It codes for CASRPGLAGNYSYEQYV.

The CDR3 spells CAPPQQPQHF. CDR3 nucleotides: TGTGCCCCGCCCCAGCAGCCCCAGCATTTT. The chain links TRBV6-5 to TRBJ1-5; D ambiguous. CDR1 and CDR2 (germline): MNHEY, SVGAGI. Trimming removed 11 bases from V and 7 bases from J, with 9 bases in between. There are 10 residues in the CDR3.

The rearrangement joins TRBV28 to TRBJ1-4, with TRBD1 identical over 8 bases. Trimming at V came to 3 bases and at J to 2 bases, leaving 2 bases not matched to a gene. The CDR3 is 15 residues long. Per germline, CDR1 MDHEN and CDR2 SYDVKM. The CDR3 sequence: CASSFQGATNEKLFF. The CDR3 nucleotides read TGTGCCAGCAGTTTTCAGGGGGCCACTAATGAAAAACTGTTTTTT.

The rearrangement links TRBV12-3 or TRBV12-4 to TRBJ2-1; 9 bases align to TRBD1. The CDR3 contains 13 residues. J gave up 8 bases and V 6 bases, and 5 bases lay outside the gene matches. The CDR3 DNA is TGTGCCAGCAGGAGAACAGGGGGCGATGAGCAGTTCTTC. Translated, it gives CASRRTGGDEQFF.

The gene calls are TRBV28 and TRBJ2-2; weak D call: TRBD2 (7 bases). V was pared by 2 bases and J by 7 bases, with 17 bases between. Germline CDR1 MDHEN, CDR2 SYDVKM. The CDR3 loop spans 16 amino acids. Here the CDR3 reads CASSLIGGQVSGELFF. Written as DNA, the CDR3 is TGTGCCAGCAGTTTAATCGGGGGGCAGGTCAGCGGGGAGCTGTTTTTT.

The chain uses TRBV30 and TRBJ2-2; weak D call: TRBD1 (6 bases). Trimming removed 3 bases at V and 6 bases at J, with 17 bases between. The CDR3 runs to 15 residues. Germline V gene lookup returns CDR1 GTSNPN and CDR2 SVGIG (reference sequence). The CDR3 DNA reads TGTGCCTGGAGCGGACAGTTAATCGGCGCCGGGGAGCTGTTTTTT. It encodes CAWSGQLIGAGELFF.

V and J are TRBV7-8 and TRBJ2-3, with a possible D match to TRBD2 (6 bases). The CDR3 is 15 residues long. The V gene lost 7 bases and the J gene lost 5 bases, with 19 bases spanning the gap. Germline V gene sequence: CDR1 SGHVS, CDR2 FQNEAQ. This CDR3 is CASTLLGGREDTQYF. CDR3 in DNA: TGTGCCAGCACCCTTCTGGGGGGTCGGGAAGATACGCAGTATTTT.

This chain links TRBV29-1 with TRBJ2-5; a weak D match, TRBD1 (6 bases). The V gene's germline CDR1 is SQVTM and CDR2 ANQGSEA. The CDR3 loop spans 13 amino acids. V gave up 7 bases and J gave up 2 bases, with 14 bases separating them. CDR3 residues: CSGTWTVQETQYF. The CDR3 DNA sequence: TGCAGCGGGACCTGGACAGTACAAGAGACCCAGTACTTC.

V usage is TRBV19 and J usage is TRBJ2-2, with 9 positions matching TRBD2. Germline loops: CDR1 LNHDA, CDR2 SQIVND (reference sequence). This CDR3 region has 17 residues. Trimming cost V 2 bases and J 2 bases; bases outside gene matches: 6. The DNA for the CDR3 is TGTGCCAGTAGTATATATAGCGGGGGAACAAACACCGGGGAGCTGTTTTTT. It codes for CASSIYSGGTNTGELFF.

The chain uses TRBV5-1 and TRBJ2-7; a weak D match, TRBD1 (5 bases). This CDR3 is 15 amino acids long. The V and J ends lost 0 bases and 4 bases respectively, with 14 bases between them. CDR1 and CDR2 (germline): SGHRS, YFSETQ. The CDR3 sequence: CASSLASGSGYEQYF. Written as DNA, the CDR3 is TGCGCCAGCAGCTTGGCCTCAGGGTCTGGGTACGAGCAGTACTTC.

The V and J genes are TRBV6-5 and TRBJ1-1; 8 bases are shared with TRBD1. The CDR3 spans 16 residues. The germline CDR1 and CDR2 sequences are MNHEY and SVGAGI. Germline trimming cut 2 bases from V and 1 base from J; bases unmatched to any gene: 6. In DNA form, the CDR3 reads TGTGCCAGCAGTTACGAGAGCGGGACAGGGAACACTGAAGCTTTCTTT. This codes for CASSYESGTGNTEAFF.

This clone was seen only a few times. V is TRBV7-9 and J is TRBJ2-7, with TRBD2 matching 10 bases. Germline CDR1 and CDR2: SEHNR and FQNEAQ (reference sequence). The CDR3 covers 16 residues. Trimming at V came to 2 bases and at J to 6 bases, leaving 10 bases not matched to a gene. The CDR3 protein is CASSLSSRIAGGEQYV. For the CDR3, the DNA is TGTGCCAGCAGCTTATCCTCCAGGATAGCGGGGGGCGAGCAGTACGTC.

This chain links TRBV27 with TRBJ2-5; D possibly corresponds to TRBD1 (5 bases). This CDR3 region has 13 residues. The V and J ends lost 2 bases and 5 bases respectively, with 9 bases between them. The germline V gene encodes CDR1 MNHEY and CDR2 SMNVEV (reference sequence). The CDR3 coding sequence is TGTGCCAGCAGTTTAGCTGGGGCTGAGACCCAGTACTTC. Residues: CASSLAGAETQYF.

This clone was detected many times. V gene TRBV9 combines with J gene TRBJ2-1, with TRBD1 matching over 9 bases. Germline lookup yields CDR1 SGDLS and CDR2 YYNGEE. CDR3 length equals 15 residues. The J segment lost 9 bases and the V segment lost 7 bases, leaving 14 bases of the junction unmatched. The CDR3 is CASGGRDREVREQFF. Written as DNA, the CDR3 is TGTGCCAGCGGAGGGCGGGACAGGGAGGTACGTGAGCAGTTCTTC.